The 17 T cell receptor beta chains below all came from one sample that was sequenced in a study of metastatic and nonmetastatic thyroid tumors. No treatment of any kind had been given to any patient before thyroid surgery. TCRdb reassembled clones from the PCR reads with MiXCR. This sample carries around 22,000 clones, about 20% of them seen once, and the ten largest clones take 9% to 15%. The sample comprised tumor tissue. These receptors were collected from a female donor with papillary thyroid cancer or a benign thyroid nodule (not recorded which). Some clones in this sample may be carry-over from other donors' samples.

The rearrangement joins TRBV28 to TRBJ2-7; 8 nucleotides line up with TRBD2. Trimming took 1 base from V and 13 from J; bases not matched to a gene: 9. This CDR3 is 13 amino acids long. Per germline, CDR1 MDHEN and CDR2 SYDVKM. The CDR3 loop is CASSLLGTSGLYF. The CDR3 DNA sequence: TGTGCCAGCAGTTTATTGGGGACTAGTGGTCTATACTTC.

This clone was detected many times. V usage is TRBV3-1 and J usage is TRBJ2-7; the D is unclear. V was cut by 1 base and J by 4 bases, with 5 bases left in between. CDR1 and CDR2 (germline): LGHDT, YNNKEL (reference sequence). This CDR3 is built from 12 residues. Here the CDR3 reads CASSQVKYEQYF. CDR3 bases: TGTGCCAGCAGCCAAGTTAAGTACGAGCAGTACTTC.

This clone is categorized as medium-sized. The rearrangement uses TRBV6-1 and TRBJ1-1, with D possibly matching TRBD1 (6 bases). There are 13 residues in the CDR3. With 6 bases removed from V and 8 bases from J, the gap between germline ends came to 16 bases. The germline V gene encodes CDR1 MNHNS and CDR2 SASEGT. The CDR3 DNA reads TGTGCCAGCAGGGGGGTAACAGGGTTGGAAGCTTTCTTT. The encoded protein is CASRGVTGLEAFF.

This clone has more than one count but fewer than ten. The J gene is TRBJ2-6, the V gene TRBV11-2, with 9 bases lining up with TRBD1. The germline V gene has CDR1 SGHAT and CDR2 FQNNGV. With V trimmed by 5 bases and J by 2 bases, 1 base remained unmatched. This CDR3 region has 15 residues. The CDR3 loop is CASSRQGAGANVLTF. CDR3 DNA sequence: TGTGCCAGCAGCCGACAGGGGGCTGGGGCCAACGTCCTGACTTTC.

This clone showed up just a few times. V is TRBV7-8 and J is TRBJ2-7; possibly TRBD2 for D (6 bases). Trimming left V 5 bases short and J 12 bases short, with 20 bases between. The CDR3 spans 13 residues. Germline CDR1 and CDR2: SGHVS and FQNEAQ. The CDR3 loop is CASSPRGSPPVYF. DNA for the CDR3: TGTGCCAGCAGCCCGCGGGGTAGCCCCCCGGTGTACTTC.

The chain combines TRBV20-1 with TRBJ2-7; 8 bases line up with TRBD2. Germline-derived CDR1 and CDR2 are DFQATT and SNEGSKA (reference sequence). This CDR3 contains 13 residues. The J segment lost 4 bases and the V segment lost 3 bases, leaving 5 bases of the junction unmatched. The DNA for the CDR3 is TGCAGTGCTAGCGGGAGGGCCGCATACGAGCAGTACTTC. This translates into CSASGRAAYEQYF.

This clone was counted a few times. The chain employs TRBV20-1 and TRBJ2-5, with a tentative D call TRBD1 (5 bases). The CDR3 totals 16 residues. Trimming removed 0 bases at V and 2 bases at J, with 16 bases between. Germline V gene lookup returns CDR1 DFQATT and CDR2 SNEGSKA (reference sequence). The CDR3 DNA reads TGCAGTGCTAGAGATCGAGGCAGGGTGGCACAAGAGACCCAGTACTTC. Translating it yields CSARDRGRVAQETQYF.

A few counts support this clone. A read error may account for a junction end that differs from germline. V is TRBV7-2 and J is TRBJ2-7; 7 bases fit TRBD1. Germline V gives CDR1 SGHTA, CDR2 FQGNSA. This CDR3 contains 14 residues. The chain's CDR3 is CASSLRQGGDEQYF. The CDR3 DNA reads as TGTGCCAGCAGCTTAAGACAGGGTGGCGACGAGCAATACTTC.

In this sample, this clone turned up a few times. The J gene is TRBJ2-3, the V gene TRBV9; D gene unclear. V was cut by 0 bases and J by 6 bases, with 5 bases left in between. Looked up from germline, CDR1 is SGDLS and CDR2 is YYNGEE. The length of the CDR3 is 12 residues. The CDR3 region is CASSVAEDTQYF. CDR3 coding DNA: TGTGCCAGCAGCGTAGCGGAGGATACGCAGTATTTT.

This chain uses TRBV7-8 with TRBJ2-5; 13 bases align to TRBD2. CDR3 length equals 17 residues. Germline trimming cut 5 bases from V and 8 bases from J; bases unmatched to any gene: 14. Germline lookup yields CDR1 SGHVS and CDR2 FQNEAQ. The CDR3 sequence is CASSQGLAGFIRDTQYF. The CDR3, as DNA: TGTGCCAGCAGCCAGGGACTAGCGGGATTCATCCGAGATACCCAGTACTTC.

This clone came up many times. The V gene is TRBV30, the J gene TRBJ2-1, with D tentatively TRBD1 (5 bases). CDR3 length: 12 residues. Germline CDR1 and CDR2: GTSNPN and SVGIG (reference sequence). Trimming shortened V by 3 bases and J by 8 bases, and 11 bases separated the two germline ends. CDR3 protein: CAWSGHSDEQFF. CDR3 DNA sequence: TGTGCCTGGAGCGGACATTCGGATGAGCAGTTCTTC.

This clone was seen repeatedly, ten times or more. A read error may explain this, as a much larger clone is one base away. The CDR3: CVSSLTSGESDTQYF. The DNA for the CDR3 is TGTGTCAGCAGCTTAACCTCGGGAGAGTCAGATACGCAGTATTTT. The rearrangement uses TRBV7-9 and TRBJ2-3, with D tentatively TRBD2 (6 bases). The CDR3 is made up of 15 amino acids. Germline V gives CDR1 SEHNR, CDR2 FQNEAQ (reference sequence).

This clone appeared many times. CDR3 in amino acids: CASSSGPFTDTQYF. The CDR3, as DNA: TGTGCCAGCAGCTCAGGGCCATTCACAGATACGCAGTATTTT. The chain combines TRBV9 with TRBJ2-3, with a weak D call TRBD1 (5 bases). Trimming pared 4 bases from V and 2 bases from J, leaving 11 bases between. This CDR3 has 14 residues. Germline-derived CDR1 and CDR2 are SGDLS and YYNGEE. The whole variable domain, filled in from reference TRBV9 and TRBJ2-3, reads DSGVTQTPKHLITATGQRVTLRCSPRSGDLSVYWYQQSLDQGLQFLIQYYNGEERAKGNILERFSAQQFPDLHSELNLSSLELGDSALYFCASSSGPFTDTQYFGPGTRLTVL.

The CDR3 loop is CASTLVMSNEQFF. The CDR3 DNA follows: TGTGCCAGCACCCTCGTGATGAGCAATGAGCAGTTCTTC. The J gene is TRBJ2-1, the V gene TRBV28; no definite D call. The germline gives CDR1 MDHEN, CDR2 SYDVKM. There are 13 residues in the CDR3. The V and J ends lost 7 bases and 6 bases respectively, with 13 bases between them.

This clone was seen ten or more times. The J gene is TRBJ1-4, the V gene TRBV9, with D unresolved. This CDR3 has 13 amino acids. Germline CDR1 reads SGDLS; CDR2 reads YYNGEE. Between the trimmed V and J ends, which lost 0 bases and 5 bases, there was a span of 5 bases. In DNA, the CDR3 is TGTGCCAGCAGCGTAGATGGGAATGAAAAACTGTTTTTT. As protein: CASSVDGNEKLFF.

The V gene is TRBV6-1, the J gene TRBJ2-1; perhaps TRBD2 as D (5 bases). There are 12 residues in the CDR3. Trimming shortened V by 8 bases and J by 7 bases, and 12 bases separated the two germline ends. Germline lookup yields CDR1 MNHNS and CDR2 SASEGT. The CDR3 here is CASGPLANEQFF. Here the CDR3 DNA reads TGTGCCAGCGGGCCTCTAGCAAATGAGCAGTTCTTC.

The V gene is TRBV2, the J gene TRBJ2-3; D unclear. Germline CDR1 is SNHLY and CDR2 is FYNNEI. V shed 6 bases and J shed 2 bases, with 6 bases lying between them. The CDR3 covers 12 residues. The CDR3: CASSGDTDTQYF. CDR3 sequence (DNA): TGTGCCAGCAGCGGAGACACAGATACGCAGTATTTT.